This T cell receptor (beta chain) was profiled in a study of T cell repertoires in cytomegalovirus infection. A note on this clonotype: Its antigen is not known.

TCRdb reprocessed the reads via MiXCR and lists one record per CDR3 protein. Found here are around 19,000 distinct CDR3 sequences, 42% of them singletons; the top ten hold approximately 94%. Trimming removed 4 bases from V and 0 bases from J, with 12 bases in between. The length of the CDR3 is 15 residues. Germline V gene data show CDR1 as MNHNS and CDR2 as SASEGT. The chain uses TRBV6-1 and TRBJ1-1; weak D call: TRBD1 (5 bases). The source is a human donor in good health (CMV status not recorded). Some clones in this sample may be carry-over from other donors' samples. The specimen comprised CD8+ T cells from cultured PBMCs, sampled from culture after CMV antigen stimulation. This CDR3 reads CASSGWGFLNTEAFF. CDR3 coding DNA: TGTGCCAGCAGTGGGTGGGGCTTTCTGAACACTGAAGCTTTCTTT.